These 30 T cell receptor beta chains share one sample of origin, sequenced in a study of Ad26.COV2.S vaccination and SARS-CoV-2 variants. Treatment meaning: roughly 19 received Ad26.COV2.S at low or high dose, single or two shots; several received placebo; per-sample allocation not given. Collection of the samples took place on day 63 after the first injection of vaccine or placebo. The method was immunoSEQ multiplex PCR; TCRdb's version includes in-frame clones alone and lacks a portion of them. This sample has some 340,000 clones; around 84% occur once, and the top ten carry under 2%. The source was peripheral blood, collected in a trial of Ad26.COV2.S vaccine versus placebo. The receptors were gathered from a person between 18 and 59 years old who received the Ad26.COV2.S COVID-19 vaccine or a placebo.

This chain links TRBV27 with TRBJ2-5, with D unclear. Germline lookup yields CDR1 MNHEY and CDR2 SMNVEV (reference sequence). Trimming cost V 5 bases and J 5 bases, with 12 bases left between them. There are 13 residues in the CDR3. In DNA, the CDR3 is TGTGCCAGCAGTCTTAGGGTTTTCGAGACCCAGTACTTC. It specifies CASSLRVFETQYF.

V gene TRBV6-2 or TRBV6-3 combines with J gene TRBJ1-2; D is uncertain. CDR1 is MNHEY, CDR2 SVGEGT, per germline. CDR3 size: 14 residues. V was clipped by 2 bases and J by 1 base, with 8 bases between them. The CDR3, as DNA: TGTGCCAGCAGTTACAAGGCAAATAACTATGGCTACACCTTC. Translated: CASSYKANNYGYTF.

The chain links TRBV7-9 to TRBJ1-1; TRBD1 is a possible D gene (5 bases). Trimming cost V 4 bases and J 2 bases, with 20 bases left between them. The length of the CDR3 is 17 residues. Germline V gene lookup returns CDR1 SEHNR and CDR2 FQNEAQ (reference sequence). The CDR3 nucleotides are TGTGCCAGCAGCTCTAAACCGGGCAGGGAAGGTAACACTGAAGCTTTCTTT. Translating gives CASSSKPGREGNTEAFF.

The chain links TRBV9 to TRBJ2-5; 11 positions agree with TRBD2. This CDR3 spans 17 amino acids. The germline V gene encodes CDR1 SGDLS and CDR2 YYNGEE. Trimming took 1 base from V and 2 from J; bases not matched to a gene: 7. CDR3 residues: CASSVKASGGFQETQYF. The DNA of the CDR3 is TGTGCCAGCAGCGTAAAAGCTAGCGGGGGGTTTCAAGAGACCCAGTACTTC.

This chain uses TRBV3-1 (or the pseudogene TRBV3-2) with TRBJ1-1; unclear D gene. Germline V gives CDR1 LGHDT, CDR2 YNNKEL (reference sequence). The CDR3 has 14 residues. V was pared by 0 bases and J by 4 bases, with 9 bases between. DNA for the CDR3: TGTGCCAGCAGCCAAGAATGGCGGTCCACTGAAGCTTTCTTT. Amino acids: CASSQEWRSTEAFF.

V gene TRBV5-6 combines with J gene TRBJ1-6; 10 nucleotides agree with TRBD1. J lost 7 bases, V lost 4 bases, and 5 bases had no gene match. Per the germline V gene, CDR1 is SGHDT and CDR2 is YYEEEE. The CDR3 loop spans 15 amino acids. CDR3 region: CASSGRTGGNSPLHF. DNA of the CDR3: TGTGCCAGCAGCGGACGGACAGGGGGAAATTCACCCCTCCACTTT.

The chain recombines TRBV19 with TRBJ1-1; possible D gene TRBD1, 5 bases. Germline V gene lookup returns CDR1 LNHDA and CDR2 SQIVND (reference sequence). The CDR3 extends over 14 amino acids. Trimming left V 11 bases short and J 0 bases short, with 16 bases between. The CDR3 DNA reads TGTGCCCGCGCGGCGGGGGGGGTGAACACTGAAGCTTTCTTT. Protein product: CARAAGGVNTEAFF.

The chain combines TRBV7-2 with TRBJ2-3; 8 bases agree with TRBD2. The length of the CDR3 is 15 residues. With V trimmed by 5 bases and J by 5 bases, 9 bases remained unmatched. CDR1 is SGHTA and CDR2 is FQGNSA in the germline V gene. The chain's CDR3 is CASSLQGTSKDTQYF. The CDR3 region has the DNA TGTGCCAGCAGCCTTCAGGGGACTAGTAAAGATACGCAGTATTTT.

This chain connects TRBV7-2 to TRBJ1-2; TRBD1 matches 7 bases. The V gene end was trimmed by 2 bases and the J gene end by 4 bases; junction bases not matched to a gene: 7. Germline V gene lookup returns CDR1 SGHTA and CDR2 FQGNSA. The length of the CDR3 is 15 residues. Here the CDR3 DNA reads TGTGCCAGCAGCTTACTGATGGGGGACAGCTATGGCTACACCTTC. Amino acids: CASSLLMGDSYGYTF.

The rearrangement links TRBV4-3 to TRBJ1-6, with TRBD1 identical over 10 bases. Losses at the gene ends were 4 bases for V and 9 bases for J; bases not matched to a gene: 6. The CDR3 extends over 15 amino acids. CDR1 is LGHNA, CDR2 YSLEER, per germline. CDR3 residues: CASSPETGGGSPLHF. CDR3 nucleotide sequence: TGCGCCAGCAGCCCCGAGACAGGGGGCGGTTCACCCCTCCACTTT.

V gene TRBV11-2 combines with J gene TRBJ2-2, with D perhaps matching TRBD2 (6 bases). V lost 1 base and J 5 bases, leaving 14 bases between the germline ends. The CDR3 is 16 residues long. Germline V gene sequence: CDR1 SGHAT, CDR2 FQNNGV. CDR3 sequence: CASSLVLQGGTGELFF. Written as DNA, the CDR3 is TGTGCCAGCAGCTTAGTTCTCCAGGGAGGAACCGGGGAGCTGTTTTTT.

The chain couples TRBV30 to TRBJ1-6; D ambiguous. Germline CDR1 GTSNPN, CDR2 SVGIG (reference sequence). V shed 4 bases and J shed 1 base, with 14 bases lying between them. The CDR3 is made up of 16 amino acids. CDR3 in DNA: TGTGCCTGGAATCGTGCAAAGGTGTCCTATAATTCACCCCTCCACTTT. This gives the protein CAWNRAKVSYNSPLHF.

The chain couples TRBV7-2 to TRBJ2-5, with 8 bases that match TRBD2. The CDR3 runs 16 residues. With 7 bases clipped from V and 0 bases from J, the junction kept 10 bases outside the gene matches. Per germline, CDR1 SGHTA and CDR2 FQGNSA. CDR3 sequence reads: CASTRGLAGNQETQYF. CDR3 bases: TGTGCCAGCACGCGGGGGCTAGCGGGCAACCAAGAGACCCAGTACTTC.

The chain employs TRBV6-2 or TRBV6-3 and TRBJ1-5; D unclear. The CDR3 consists of 12 residues. CDR1 is MNHEY, CDR2 SVGEGT, per germline. With 2 bases removed from V and 14 bases from J, the gap between germline ends came to 13 bases. The CDR3 DNA is TGTGCCAGCAGTTACGGGGTTTTTGATAAGCATTTT. It codes for CASSYGVFDKHF.

In the case of this clone: This same CDR3 is encoded by further DNA sequences in the sample. This chain links TRBV5-1 with TRBJ1-1; D not resolved. The CDR3 contains 12 residues. Per germline, CDR1 SGHRS and CDR2 YFSETQ. The germline V and J ends were trimmed by 5 bases and 2 bases, with 7 bases remaining between them. The CDR3 region is CASRAGNTEAFF. The DNA for the CDR3 is TGCGCCAGCAGGGCCGGTAACACTGAAGCTTTCTTT.

The V gene is TRBV18, the J gene TRBJ2-2; the D is unclear. The CDR3 length is 15 residues. The V end lost 4 bases, the J end lost 1 base, and 10 bases lay between the germline ends. CDR1 is KGHSH, CDR2 LQKENI, per germline. Here the CDR3 reads CASSQGNGNTGELFF. The CDR3 region has the DNA TGTGCCAGCTCACAAGGAAATGGGAACACCGGGGAGCTGTTTTTT. Complete variable domain (other parts from reference TRBV18 and TRBJ2-2): NAGVMQNPRHLVRRRGQEARLRCSPMKGHSHVYWYRQLPEEGLKFMVYLQKENIIDESGMPKERFSAEFPKEGPSILRIQQVVRGDSAAYFCASSQGNGNTGELFFGEGSRLTVL.

This clone was seen once. For the CDR3, the DNA is TGTGCCAGCAGCGTAGCCGCGACGGTATCTAACTATGGCTACACCTTC. This translates into CASSVAATVSNYGYTF. V usage is TRBV9 and J usage is TRBJ1-2; unclear D gene. The CDR3 covers 16 residues. V lost 0 bases, J lost 0 bases, and 12 bases lay in between. The germline CDR1 and CDR2 sequences are SGDLS and YYNGEE.

The genes are TRBV27 and TRBJ2-5; D ambiguous. V lost 6 bases, J lost 6 bases, and 23 bases lay in between. CDR3 size: 16 residues. Germline V CDR1 and CDR2: MNHEY, SMNVEV (reference sequence). CDR3 bases: TGTGCCAGCAGCCCAAATCCTGGGCAGGTAGAAAAGACCCAGTACTTC. Its protein is CASSPNPGQVEKTQYF.

With respect to this clone: This specimen includes other DNA sequences encoding the same CDR3. The genes are TRBV19 and TRBJ1-5; 10 nucleotides line up with TRBD1. Trimming cost V 5 bases and J 5 bases; bases outside gene matches: 0. The CDR3 extends over 13 amino acids. CDR1 and CDR2 from the germline V gene are LNHDA and SQIVND (reference sequence). The CDR3 sequence: CASSGTGDQPQHF. The DNA for the CDR3 is TGTGCCAGTAGTGGGACAGGGGATCAGCCCCAGCATTTT. The full variable domain, rest sourced from reference TRBV19 and TRBJ1-5, is DGGITQSPKYLFRKEGQNVTLSCEQNLNHDAMYWYRQDPGQGLRLIYYSQIVNDFQKGDIAEGYSVSREKKESFPLTVTSAQKNPTAFYLCASSGTGDQPQHFGDGTRLSIL.

The V and J genes are TRBV18 and TRBJ1-6; D unresolved. The CDR3 loop spans 13 amino acids. V dropped 2 bases and J dropped 10 bases, with 9 bases sitting between them. Per germline, CDR1 KGHSH and CDR2 LQKENI. The CDR3 here is CASSPEISSPLHF. As DNA, the CDR3 is TGTGCCAGCTCACCAGAGATCTCGTCACCCCTCCACTTT.

This clone was counted once. The chain uses TRBV9 and TRBJ1-6, with D tentatively TRBD1 (5 bases). CDR3 size: 14 residues. Germline-derived CDR1 and CDR2 are SGDLS and YYNGEE. The V end lost 4 bases, the J end lost 10 bases, and 15 bases lay between the germline ends. CDR3 nucleotides: TGTGCCAGCAGCCCGGGACCCCCGTTGTCACCCCTCCACTTT. Residues: CASSPGPPLSPLHF.

The chain has TRBV2 and TRBJ1-1, with a weak D call TRBD1 (5 bases). The CDR3 has 15 residues. The V gene lost 5 bases and the J gene lost 1 base, with 14 bases spanning the gap. Germline values: CDR1 SNHLY, CDR2 FYNNEI. The CDR3 loop reads CASSPQLTANTEAFF. DNA of the CDR3: TGTGCCAGCAGTCCGCAATTGACAGCGAACACTGAAGCTTTCTTT. The entire variable domain, with the rest obtained from reference TRBV2 and TRBJ1-1, is as follows: EPEVTQTPSHQVTQMGQEVILRCVPISNHLYFYWYRQILGQKVEFLVSFYNNEISEKSEIFDDQFSVERPDGSNFTLKIRSTKLEDSAMYFCASSPQLTANTEAFFGQGTRLTVV.

The chain joins TRBV7-8 to TRBJ2-7; TRBD2 is a possible D gene (5 bases). Looked up from germline, CDR1 is SGHVS and CDR2 is FQNEAQ. This CDR3 has 15 amino acids. Trimming stripped 5 bases from V and 1 base from J, with 15 bases between. The CDR3: CASSDTRPSSYEQYF. Written as DNA, the CDR3 is TGTGCCAGCAGCGATACTAGGCCCTCTTCCTACGAGCAGTACTTC.

V gene TRBV7-6 combines with J gene TRBJ2-1; 10 bases map to TRBD2. This CDR3 has 17 amino acids. Trimming cost V 2 bases and J 1 base; bases outside gene matches: 5. Germline V gene sequence: CDR1 SGHVS, CDR2 FNYEAQ. The CDR3, as DNA: TGTGCCAGCAGCTTATTCGTAGCGGGGGGTTCCTACAATGAGCAGTTCTTC. Amino acids: CASSLFVAGGSYNEQFF.

The V and J genes are TRBV5-4 and TRBJ1-2; 11 nucleotides line up with TRBD1. The germline V gene encodes CDR1 SGHNT and CDR2 YYREEE (reference sequence). CDR3 length: 18 residues. V lost 3 bases and J lost 4; bases outside the gene matches: 14. CDR3 residues: CASSSGQGVSGILYGYTF. The CDR3 DNA reads as TGTGCCAGCAGCTCGGGACAGGGGGTTTCCGGCATCCTCTATGGCTACACCTTC.

The chain links TRBV28 to TRBJ1-6; 7 bases map to TRBD1. There are 15 residues in the CDR3. Per germline, CDR1 MDHEN and CDR2 SYDVKM. V was pared by 4 bases and J by 3 bases, with 3 bases of the junction left unmatched. Here the CDR3 reads CASSSHRGYNSPLHF. The CDR3 DNA reads TGTGCCAGCAGTTCGCACAGGGGCTATAATTCACCCCTCCACTTT.

This clone was found once. This rearrangement joins TRBV7-6 to TRBJ2-3; 8 bases align to TRBD2. The CDR3 runs 15 residues. Trimming at V came to 5 bases and at J to 0 bases, leaving 4 bases not matched to a gene. Germline CDR1 and CDR2: SGHVS and FNYEAQ. The CDR3 nucleotides read TGTGCCAGCAGCGCAGCGGGGGCGAGCACAGATACGCAGTATTTT. It translates to CASSAAGASTDTQYF.

J is TRBJ1-6 and V is TRBV7-2; TRBD1 is a possible D gene (6 bases). CDR3 size: 16 residues. Looked up from germline, CDR1 is SGHTA and CDR2 is FQGNSA. V gave up 5 bases and J gave up 7 bases, with 18 bases separating them. The CDR3 region is CASSPSLGQSNSPLHF. CDR3 in DNA: TGTGCCAGCAGCCCGAGCCTTGGACAGTCGAATTCACCCCTCCACTTT.

The chain recombines TRBV6-5 with TRBJ2-1; 9 bases align to TRBD1. Germline CDR1 and CDR2: MNHEY and SVGAGI. V lost 6 bases, J lost 7 bases, and 10 bases stayed unmatched. This CDR3 region has 15 residues. The CDR3 protein is CASRDGQGRGNEQFF. DNA for the CDR3: TGTGCCAGCAGGGACGGACAGGGGCGAGGGAATGAGCAGTTCTTC.

The gene calls are TRBV7-2 and TRBJ2-5, with D hard to call. Trimming took 2 bases from V and 1 from J, leaving 8 bases between them. Germline CDR1 and CDR2: SGHTA and FQGNSA. This CDR3 is built from 14 residues. The CDR3 nucleotides read TGTGCCAGCAGCTTAAGGGCAAGCCAAGAGACCCAGTACTTC. It yields the protein CASSLRASQETQYF.